This TCR beta chain comes out of a study of shared clonotypes between healthy human individuals. The study, taken as a whole, reports: About 5% was the fraction of naive CD4 clonotypes found shared across a handful of donors.

As defined, naive CD8 cells were CD45RO-negative and positively selected for CCR7, with terminally differentiated effector memory CD45RA+ cells excluded. Replicate PCRs from sorted subsets contained roughly 200 ng DNA, which is around 30,000 T cell genomes. Data came from immunoSEQ multiplex PCR; TCRdb stores just in-frame clones and leaves some out. The sample holds about 2,100,000 clones; around 93% are singletons and the top ten take more than 1.5%. The CDR3 contains 17 residues. This clone has just one count. What it recognizes is unknown. The sample was naive CD8+ T cells from PBMCs. The source is a man between 18 and 35 years old in good health. Some clones in this sample may be carry-over from other donors' samples. The chain combines TRBV7-5 with TRBJ2-3; the tabulated D call, TRBD2, remains unverified against the DNA. TRBV7-5 is reported as a pseudogene. CDR3 coding DNA: TGTGTCAGAAGCTGCAGGACTAGCGGAGACGACACAGATACGCAGTATTTT. Protein product: CVRSCRTSGDDTDTQYF.